Presented here are 3 T cell receptor beta chains from one specimen sequenced in a study of response to subunit inactivated influenza vaccine. TCRdb fed the RT-PCR reads into MiXCR, producing one record per CDR3 protein. The table includes 530,000 or so distinct CDR3 sequences, less than 15% detected once. The input for sequencing was PBMCs from blood, taken roughly 12 days after vaccination. These receptor sequences come from a man aged 45-65 years who received an inactivated influenza vaccine.

The chain uses TRBV9 and TRBJ2-1; TRBD1 or TRBD2 may be the D gene (6 bases each). V dropped 4 bases and J dropped 9 bases, with 17 bases sitting between them. CDR3 size: 14 residues. The germline CDR1 and CDR2 sequences are SGDLS and YYNGEE. CDR3 amino acids: CASSKGGPGVEQFF. In DNA form, the CDR3 reads TGTGCCAGCAGCAAAGGGGGGCCTGGGGTTGAGCAGTTCTTC.

The chain employs TRBV18 and TRBJ2-1; D ambiguous. The CDR3 is 13 residues long. Trimming shortened V by 2 bases and J by 7 bases, and 9 bases separated the two germline ends. Germline values: CDR1 KGHSH, CDR2 LQKENI. The CDR3 reads CASSPILGNEQFF. The DNA of the CDR3 is TGTGCCAGCTCACCAATTCTGGGGAATGAGCAGTTCTTC.

The chain couples TRBV28 to TRBJ2-7, with 9 nucleotides matching TRBD1. The CDR3 is 14 amino acids. V lost 8 bases to trimming and J lost 6 bases; unmatched junction nucleotides: 11. The germline CDR1 and CDR2 sequences are MDHEN and SYDVKM. CDR3 protein: CASLPGTGSAEQYF. In DNA form, the CDR3 reads TGTGCCAGCCTACCCGGGACAGGGTCGGCCGAGCAGTACTTC.